This is a list of T cell receptor beta chains from one sample in a study of blood T cell repertoires in COVID-19. Generated by immunoSEQ multiplex PCR, the TCRdb table keeps only in-frame clones and is missing some. The sample yields fewer than 150,000 clones, about 80% seen once. Sample: peripheral blood. The origin of the receptors is a woman in her forties or fifties with acute or convalescent COVID-19. The CDR3 runs from the conserved cysteine through the conserved F or W. D genes are given only for firm matches. Some rows mark clone size as missing; the rest say once, few, many or name a class of expanded clone.

clone_size j_call v_call d_call cdr3_nt cdr3_aa
. TRBJ2-2 TRBV5-4 . TGTGCCAGCAGACCGGGTGAGCGCACCGGGGAGCTGTTTTTT CASRPGERTGELFF
. TRBJ1-2 TRBV29-1 . TGCAGCGTTGAACCGGACGGGGGAGGCTACACCTTC CSVEPDGGGYTF
. TRBJ2-7 TRBV12-3/TRBV12-4 TRBD1 TGTGCCAGCGGCCAAGGGGGCTATGAGCAGTACTTC CASGQGGYEQYF
few TRBJ1-5 TRBV4-1 . TGCGCCAGCAGCCAAGATCAGACAGCTTACAATCAGCCCCAGCATTTT CASSQDQTAYNQPQHF
. TRBJ2-1 TRBV29-1 TRBD2 TGCAGCGCTAAGACTAGCGGGGGTAATGAGCAGTTCTTC CSAKTSGGNEQFF
. TRBJ1-1 TRBV13 . TGTGCCAGCAGCTTAGTATCCTTGACAGACTCTAACACTGAAGCTTTCTTT CASSLVSLTDSNTEAFF
. TRBJ1-1 TRBV4-1 . TGCGCCAGCAGCCAATTAAACAGAAACACTGAAGCTTTCTTT CASSQLNRNTEAFF
. TRBJ1-5 TRBV6-1 . TGTGCCAGCAGTGAAGACTCGGGGCAGCCCCAGCATTTT CASSEDSGQPQHF
. TRBJ1-1 TRBV2 . TGTGCCAGCAGTGCGGCGAACACAGGGTTTGGCACTGAAGCTTTCTTT CASSAANTGFGTEAFF
. TRBJ1-5 TRBV18 TRBD1 TGTGCCAGCACGACACAGGGGAGCACTCAGCCCCAGCATTTT CASTTQGSTQPQHF
few TRBJ2-7 TRBV6-5 TRBD1 TGTGCCAGCAGTCGGGACAGGGGAAACTCCTACGAGCAGTACTTC CASSRDRGNSYEQYF
. TRBJ1-1 TRBV5-1 . TGCGCCAGCAGCATTCTCGCACAGGGATCGGAAGCTTTCTTT CASSILAQGSEAFF
once TRBJ2-2 TRBV2 . TGTGCCAGCAGTGAAGTCCCAGCGAACACCGGGGAGCTGTTTTTT CASSEVPANTGELFF
. TRBJ2-1 TRBV19 TRBD2 TGTGCCAGTAGTAAAATAAATTTGGGACTAGCGGGGCGCAATGAGCAGTTCTTC CASSKINLGLAGRNEQFF
. TRBJ2-7 TRBV11-2 TRBD1 TGTGCCAGCAGCTTAGCTCTTTCCGGGACAGGGGGCTACGAGCAGTACTTC CASSLALSGTGGYEQYF
. TRBJ2-7 TRBV6-6 TRBD1 TGTGCCAGCAGTTACGACAGGGTTGACGAGCAGTACTTC CASSYDRVDEQYF
many TRBJ2-3 TRBV10-1 . TGCGCCAGCAGTGAGAGTCAACTTATCACAGATACGCAGTATTTT CASSESQLITDTQYF
. TRBJ2-7 TRBV19 . TGTGCCAGTAGCCCCGGTGGAGCTGGCTACGAGCAGTACTTC CASSPGGAGYEQYF
once TRBJ2-7 TRBV29-1 TRBD2 TGCAGCGTTGACGGTACTAGCGGGGCAAATTACGAGCAGTACTTC CSVDGTSGANYEQYF
. TRBJ1-3 TRBV18 . TGTGCCAGCTCACCGGGGCAGACAACTGGAAACACCATATATTTT CASSPGQTTGNTIYF
. TRBJ2-2 TRBV9 TRBD2 TGTGCCAGCAGCGTAAGGACTAGCGGTGACACCGGGGAGCTGTTTTTT CASSVRTSGDTGELFF
. TRBJ1-1 TRBV7-9 . TGTGCCAGCAGCTCACCGGACAGAGGGAAGTACACTGAAGCTTTCTTT CASSSPDRGKYTEAFF
once TRBJ1-5 TRBV6-5 . TGTGCCAGCAGTTTTTCCGACAGTTACAATCAGCCCCAGCATTTT CASSFSDSYNQPQHF
few TRBJ1-3 TRBV19 TRBD1 TGTGCCAGCCAGAGGACAGGGAACTCTGGAAACACCATATATTTT CASQRTGNSGNTIYF
. TRBJ2-5 TRBV3-1/TRBV3-2 TRBD1 TGTGCCAGCCTGTACAGGGGGCGAGAGACCCAGTACTTC CASLYRGRETQYF
. TRBJ1-2 TRBV5-6 . TGTGCCAGCAGCCGCAGGGGCGGAAATGGCTACACCTTC CASSRRGGNGYTF
. TRBJ2-1 TRBV24-1 . TGTGCCACCAGTGATTCTTTACGGGGGACGCTAAATGAGCAGTTCTTC CATSDSLRGTLNEQFF
. TRBJ1-1 TRBV27 TRBD1 TGTGCCAGCAGTCCCCCAGGGGGCGGTGGTGAAGCTTTCTTT CASSPPGGGGEAFF
. TRBJ1-5 TRBV30 . TGTGCCTGGAGTGACCAGGGGCAGCCCCAGCATTTT CAWSDQGQPQHF
. TRBJ2-4 TRBV11-2 . TGTGCCAGCAGCGCGGCAGGGGCAAACATTCAGTACTTC CASSAAGANIQYF
. TRBJ1-6 TRBV6-6 . TGTGCCAGCAGTATAAGGGACACTAGGTCACCCCTCCACTTT CASSIRDTRSPLHF
once TRBJ2-7 TRBV19 TRBD1 TGTGCCAGTAGTCCTCGCTCGACAGGGGAAATCTACGAGCAGTACTTC CASSPRSTGEIYEQYF
few TRBJ2-5 TRBV19 TRBD2 TGTGCCAGTAACAAGGGAGGACTAGGGGAGACCCAGTACTTC CASNKGGLGETQYF
. TRBJ2-5 TRBV24-1 TRBD2 TGTGCCACCAGTGGTACGGGACTAGCGGAGGAGACCCAGTACTTC CATSGTGLAEETQYF